This T cell receptor (beta chain) was sequenced in a study of blood T cell repertoires in COVID-19. Study as a whole: Samples came from the United States, Italy and Spain, spanning acute and convalescent COVID-19. Nucleic acid was either cDNA or gDNA, and it came from T cells, B-cell-depleted T cells, or PBMCs.

From germline, CDR1 is SNHLY and CDR2 FYNNEI. The CDR3 sequence is 16 residues long. Trimming removed 3 bases from V and 0 bases from J, with 12 bases in between. Study processing details: Reference gene primer amplification in the assay estimated nucleated cell counts. Here immunoSEQ multiplex PCR was the method, and the copy in TCRdb shows in-frame clones only, minus some. That table is the source of V, J and clone size, and D and trimming were worked out from the DNA. Here the sample spans about 40,000 clones, roughly nine tenths being singletons. The source is a middle-aged man with active COVID-19. V and J are TRBV2 and TRBJ2-4, with D possibly TRBD2 on 5 matching bases. Material for sequencing was peripheral blood. CDR3 residues: CASSDQELVAKNIQYF. CDR3 nucleotide sequence: TGTGCCAGCAGTGATCAGGAACTAGTAGCCAAAAACATTCAGTACTTC. Full variable domain (missing parts from reference TRBV2 and TRBJ2-4): EPEVTQTPSHQVTQMGQEVILRCVPISNHLYFYWYRQILGQKVEFLVSFYNNEISEKSEIFDDQFSVERPDGSNFTLKIRSTKLEDSAMYFCASSDQELVAKNIQYFGAGTRLSVL.